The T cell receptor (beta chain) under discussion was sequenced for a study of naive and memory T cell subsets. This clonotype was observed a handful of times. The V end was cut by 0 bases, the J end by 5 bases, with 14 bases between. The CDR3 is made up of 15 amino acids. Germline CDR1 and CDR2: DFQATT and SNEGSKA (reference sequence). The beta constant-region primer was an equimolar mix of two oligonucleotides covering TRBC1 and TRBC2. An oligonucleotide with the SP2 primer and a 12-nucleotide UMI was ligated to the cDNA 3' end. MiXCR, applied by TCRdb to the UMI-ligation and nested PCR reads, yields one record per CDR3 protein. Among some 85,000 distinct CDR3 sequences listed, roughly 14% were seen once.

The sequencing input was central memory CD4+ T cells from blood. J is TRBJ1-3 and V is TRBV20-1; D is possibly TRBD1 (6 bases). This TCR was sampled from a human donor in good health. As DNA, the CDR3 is TGCAGTGCTAGAGATACTTCACAGGGTAGAAACACCATATATTTT. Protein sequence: CSARDTSQGRNTIYF.